The present TCR beta chain was sequenced within a study of cytotoxic CD8 clonotypes in ibrutinib-treated CLL. The wider study: Response sampling came at median about a year of treatment, ranging about 6 to 36 months. Whole-study findings and limits: Researchers report that baseline clonality outpaced age-matched healthy donors and tracked circulating CD8+ T-cell counts.

Regarding this clone: Antigen unknown.

The CDR3 spans 15 residues. Germline CDR1 SGHDN, CDR2 FVKESK. J was trimmed by 10 bases and V by 0 bases; bases with no gene match: 8. Genomic DNA in a quantity of approximately 1.8 micrograms was derived from cryopreserved PBMCs for TCR beta libraries. The planned depth of sequencing spanned 1 in 200,000 to 1 in 1 million T cells. Repertoires were generated with immunoSEQ multiplex PCR, while TCRdb's copy carries only in-frame clones and drops some. The sample has over 200,000 clones, 75% to 80% seen once. Sample: PBMCs, taken after 12 months of ibrutinib treatment. The chain has TRBV14 and TRBJ2-1; 8 bases align to TRBD2. This TCR was recovered from a human donor with chronic lymphocytic leukemia. Here the CDR3 DNA reads TGTGCCAGCAGCCAAGATAGCGGGGCAGGACGGGAGCAGTTCTTC. This encodes CASSQDSGAGREQFF. The full variable domain, with the rest looked up from reference TRBV14 and TRBJ2-1, is EAGVTQFPSHSVIEKGQTVTLRCDPISGHDNLYWYRRVMGKEIKFLLHFVKESKQDESGMPNNRFLAERTGGTYSTLKVQPAELEDSGVYFCASSQDSGAGREQFFGPGTRLTVL.